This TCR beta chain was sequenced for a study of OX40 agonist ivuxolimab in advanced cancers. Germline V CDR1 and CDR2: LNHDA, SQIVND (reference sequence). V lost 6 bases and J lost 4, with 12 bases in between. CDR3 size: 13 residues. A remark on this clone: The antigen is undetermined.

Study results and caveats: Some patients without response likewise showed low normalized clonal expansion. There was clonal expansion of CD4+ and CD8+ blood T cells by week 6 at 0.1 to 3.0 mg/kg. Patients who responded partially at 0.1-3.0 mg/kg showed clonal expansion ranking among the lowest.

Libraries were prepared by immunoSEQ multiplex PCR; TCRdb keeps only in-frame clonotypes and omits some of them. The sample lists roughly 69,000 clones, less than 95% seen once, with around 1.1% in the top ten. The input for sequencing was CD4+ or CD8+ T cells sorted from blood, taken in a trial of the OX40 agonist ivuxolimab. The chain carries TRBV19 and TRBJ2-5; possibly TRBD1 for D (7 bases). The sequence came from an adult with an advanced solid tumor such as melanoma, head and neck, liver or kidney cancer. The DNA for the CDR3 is TGTGCCAGTAGCCCCCAGGGGGGAGAGACCCAGTACTTC. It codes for CASSPQGGETQYF.